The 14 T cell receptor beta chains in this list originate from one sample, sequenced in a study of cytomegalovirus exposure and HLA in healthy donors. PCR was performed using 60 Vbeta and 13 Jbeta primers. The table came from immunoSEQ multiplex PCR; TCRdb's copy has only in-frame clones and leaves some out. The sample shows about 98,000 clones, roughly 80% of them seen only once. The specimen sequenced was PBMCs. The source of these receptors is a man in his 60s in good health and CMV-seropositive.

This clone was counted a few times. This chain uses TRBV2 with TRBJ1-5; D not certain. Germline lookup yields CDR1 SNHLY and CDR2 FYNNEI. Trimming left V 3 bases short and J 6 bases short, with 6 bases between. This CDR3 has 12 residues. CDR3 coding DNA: TGTGCCAGCAGTGATTACGGTCAGCCCCAGCATTTT. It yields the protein CASSDYGQPQHF.

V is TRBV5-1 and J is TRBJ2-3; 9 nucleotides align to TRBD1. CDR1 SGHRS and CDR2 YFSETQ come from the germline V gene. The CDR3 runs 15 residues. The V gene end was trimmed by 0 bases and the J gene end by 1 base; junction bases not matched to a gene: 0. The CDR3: CASSLGDRGTDTQYF. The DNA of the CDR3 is TGCGCCAGCAGCTTGGGGGACAGGGGCACAGATACGCAGTATTTT.

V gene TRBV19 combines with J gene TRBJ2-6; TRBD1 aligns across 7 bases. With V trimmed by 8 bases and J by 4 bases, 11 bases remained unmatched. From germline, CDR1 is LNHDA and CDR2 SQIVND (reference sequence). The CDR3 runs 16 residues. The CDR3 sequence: CASQGVGVSGANVLTF. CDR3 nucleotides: TGTGCCAGTCAGGGGGTGGGGGTTAGCGGGGCCAACGTCCTGACTTTC.

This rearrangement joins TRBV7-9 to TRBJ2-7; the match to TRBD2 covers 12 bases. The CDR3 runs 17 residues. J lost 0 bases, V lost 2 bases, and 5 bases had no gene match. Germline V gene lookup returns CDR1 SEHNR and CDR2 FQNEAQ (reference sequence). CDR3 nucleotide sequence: TGTGCCAGCAGCTTAACTAGCGGGGGGAAACACTCCTACGAGCAGTACTTC. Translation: CASSLTSGGKHSYEQYF.

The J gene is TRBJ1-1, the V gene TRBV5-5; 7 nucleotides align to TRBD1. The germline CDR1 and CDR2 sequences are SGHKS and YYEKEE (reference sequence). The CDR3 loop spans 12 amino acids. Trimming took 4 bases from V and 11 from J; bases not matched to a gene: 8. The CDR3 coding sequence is TGTGCCAGCAGCCTTACAGGGGTGTCGGCTTTCTTT. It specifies CASSLTGVSAFF.

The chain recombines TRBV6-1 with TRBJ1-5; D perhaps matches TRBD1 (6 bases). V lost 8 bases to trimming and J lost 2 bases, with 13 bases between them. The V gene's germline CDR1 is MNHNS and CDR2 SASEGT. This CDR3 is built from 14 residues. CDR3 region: CASGHRDGNQPQHF. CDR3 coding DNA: TGTGCCAGCGGGCACAGGGACGGCAATCAGCCCCAGCATTTT.

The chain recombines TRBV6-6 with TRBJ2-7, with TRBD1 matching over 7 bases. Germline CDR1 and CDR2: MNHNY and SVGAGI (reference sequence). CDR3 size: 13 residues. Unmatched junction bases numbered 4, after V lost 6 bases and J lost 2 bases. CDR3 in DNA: TGTGCCAGCAGCCGGGACAGAGCCTACGAGCAGTACTTC. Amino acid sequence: CASSRDRAYEQYF.

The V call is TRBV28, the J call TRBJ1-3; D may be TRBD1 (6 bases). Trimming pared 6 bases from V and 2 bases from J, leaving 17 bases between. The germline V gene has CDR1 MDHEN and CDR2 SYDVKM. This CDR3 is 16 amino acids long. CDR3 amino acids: CASRSWEGGAGNTIYF. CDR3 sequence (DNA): TGTGCCAGCAGATCTTGGGAGGGGGGGGCTGGAAACACCATATATTTT. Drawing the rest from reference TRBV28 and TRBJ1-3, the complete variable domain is DVKVTQSSRYLVKRTGEKVFLECVQDMDHENMFWYRQDPGLGLRLIYFSYDVKMKEKGDIPEGYSVSREKKERFSLILESASTNQTSMYLCASRSWEGGAGNTIYFGEGSWLTVV.

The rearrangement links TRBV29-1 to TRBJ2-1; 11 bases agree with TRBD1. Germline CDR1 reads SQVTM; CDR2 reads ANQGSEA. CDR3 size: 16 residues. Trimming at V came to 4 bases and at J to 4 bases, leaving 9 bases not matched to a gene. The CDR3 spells CSVAGGQGAIYNEQFF. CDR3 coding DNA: TGCAGCGTTGCTGGCGGACAGGGGGCGATTTACAATGAGCAGTTCTTC.

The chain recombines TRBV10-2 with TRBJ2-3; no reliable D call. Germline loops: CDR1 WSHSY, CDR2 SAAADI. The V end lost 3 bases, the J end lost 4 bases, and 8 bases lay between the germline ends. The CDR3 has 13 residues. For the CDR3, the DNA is TGCGCCAGCAGTGATGCGGCCCCAGATACGCAGTATTTT. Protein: CASSDAAPDTQYF.

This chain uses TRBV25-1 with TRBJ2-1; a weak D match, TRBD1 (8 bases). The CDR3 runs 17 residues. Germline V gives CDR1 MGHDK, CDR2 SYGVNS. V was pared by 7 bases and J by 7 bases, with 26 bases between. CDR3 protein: CASMGRVGTGHSNEQFF. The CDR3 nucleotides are TGTGCCAGCATGGGGAGGGTCGGGACAGGCCACTCGAATGAGCAGTTCTTC.

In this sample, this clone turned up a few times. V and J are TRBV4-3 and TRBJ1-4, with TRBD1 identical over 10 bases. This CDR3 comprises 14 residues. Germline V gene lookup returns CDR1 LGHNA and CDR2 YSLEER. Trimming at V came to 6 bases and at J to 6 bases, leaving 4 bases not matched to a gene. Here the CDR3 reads CASRMTGGYEKLFF. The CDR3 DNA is TGCGCCAGCAGGATGACAGGGGGCTATGAAAAACTGTTTTTT.

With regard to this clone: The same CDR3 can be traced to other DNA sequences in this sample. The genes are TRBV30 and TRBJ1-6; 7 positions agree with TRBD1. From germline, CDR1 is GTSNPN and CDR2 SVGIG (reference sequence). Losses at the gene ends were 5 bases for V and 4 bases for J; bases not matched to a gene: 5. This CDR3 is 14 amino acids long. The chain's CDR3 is CAWLRDSYNSPLHF. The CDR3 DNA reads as TGTGCCTGGTTACGGGACAGTTATAATTCACCCCTCCACTTT.

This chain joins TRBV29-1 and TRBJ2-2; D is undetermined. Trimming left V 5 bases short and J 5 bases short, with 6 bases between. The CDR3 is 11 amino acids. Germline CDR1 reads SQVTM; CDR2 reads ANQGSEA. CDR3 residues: CSVLRTGELFF. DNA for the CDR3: TGCAGCGTTCTGCGAACCGGGGAGCTGTTTTTT.